The 14 T cell receptor beta chains below all came from one sample that was sequenced in a study of identical twins. TCRdb re-called the 5' RACE reads through MiXCR, storing one row per CDR3 protein. Altogether 510,000 or so distinct CDR3 sequences are present, over 12% being singletons, with the ten largest covering roughly 0.4%. This sample was shared with a second study, whose subject was yellow fever vaccine responses in identical twins.

Sequenced input: CD4+ T cells sorted from blood. The receptors come from a woman aged 18 to 35 in good health.

The V and J genes are TRBV7-7 and TRBJ2-1; 8 nucleotides match TRBD2. Germline CDR1 reads SSHAT; CDR2 reads FNYEAQ (reference sequence). With V trimmed by 5 bases and J by 4 bases, 10 bases remained unmatched. The length of the CDR3 is 16 residues. The CDR3 region is CASSHLPGGEYNEQFF. CDR3 DNA sequence: TGTGCCAGCAGCCACCTCCCGGGAGGGGAGTACAATGAGCAGTTCTTC.

This clonotype was recorded a few times. This sequence joins TRBV10-3 and TRBJ2-2; D is possibly TRBD1 (6 bases). The V and J ends lost 2 bases and 4 bases respectively, with 14 bases between them. Germline CDR1 ENHRY, CDR2 SYGVKD. This CDR3 is built from 16 residues. This CDR3 reads CAISEPRGGLTGELFF. CDR3 coding DNA: TGTGCCATCAGTGAGCCCAGGGGCGGTCTCACCGGGGAGCTGTTTTTT.

The chain uses TRBV10-3 and TRBJ1-4; 10 bases map to TRBD1. Per the germline V gene, CDR1 is ENHRY and CDR2 is SYGVKD. The CDR3 is 16 residues long. After removal of 3 bases from V and 8 bases from J, the junction contained 9 bases not matched to a gene. CDR3 protein: CAISDEAGTGDEKLFF. The CDR3 DNA is TGTGCCATCAGTGATGAGGCCGGGACAGGGGACGAAAAACTGTTTTTT.

This clonotype was counted only a few times. The chain couples TRBV20-1 to TRBJ2-1; no clear D. The CDR3 spans 17 residues. CDR1 is DFQATT and CDR2 is SNEGSKA in the germline V gene (reference sequence). V was cut by 6 bases and J by 0 bases, with 21 bases left in between. CDR3 nucleotide sequence: TGCAGTGCCCCCCCCACGGTTAGAAGGAGCTCCTACAATGAGCAGTTCTTC. As protein: CSAPPTVRRSSYNEQFF.

The rearrangement links TRBV5-1 to TRBJ2-4; 9 positions match TRBD1. Trimming cost V 0 bases and J 6 bases; bases outside gene matches: 4. The germline CDR1 and CDR2 sequences are SGHRS and YFSETQ. The CDR3 loop spans 15 amino acids. The CDR3 protein is CASSLEMGQGNIQYF. The DNA of the CDR3 is TGCGCCAGCAGCTTGGAGATGGGACAGGGAAACATTCAGTACTTC.

Only a few counts were recorded for this clonotype. The rearrangement links TRBV3-1 to TRBJ1-2, with D possibly being TRBD1 (5 bases). Germline CDR1 LGHDT, CDR2 YNNKEL (reference sequence). V lost 1 base and J lost 4, with 22 bases in between. The CDR3 sequence is 18 residues long. CDR3 in DNA: TGTGCCAGCAGCCAAGGTTGGGGCCAGGGCCCAGTTCCCTATGGCTACACCTTC. Protein product: CASSQGWGQGPVPYGYTF.

This clonotype came up a few times. This chain uses TRBV6-5 with TRBJ2-7; the D is unclear. The length of the CDR3 is 15 residues. Germline CDR1 MNHEY, CDR2 SVGAGI. The V end lost 6 bases, the J end lost 3 bases, and 18 bases lay between the germline ends. The CDR3 loop is CASRDSGQLNYEQYF. The DNA for the CDR3 is TGTGCCAGCAGGGATTCGGGTCAACTAAACTACGAGCAGTACTTC.

This clonotype has just a few counts. The genes are TRBV5-1 and TRBJ2-3; unclear D gene. The V gene's germline CDR1 is SGHRS and CDR2 YFSETQ. Trimming shortened V by 3 bases and J by 2 bases, and 10 bases separated the two germline ends. The CDR3 loop spans 14 amino acids. The CDR3 region is CASSSTLITDTQYF. The CDR3 DNA is TGCGCCAGCAGCTCCACCTTAATCACAGATACGCAGTATTTT.

This chain links TRBV29-1 with TRBJ2-7; 7 positions match TRBD2. The CDR3 contains 16 residues. The ends lost 4 bases at V and 0 bases at J; junction bases unmatched: 12. Germline CDR1 reads SQVTM; CDR2 reads ANQGSEA. CDR3 bases: TGCAGCGTTGCAGGGCCGGCTAGCGGTAGCTCCTACGAGCAGTACTTC. Translating it yields CSVAGPASGSSYEQYF.

V and J are TRBV7-2 and TRBJ1-2, with D unclear. The germline gives CDR1 SGHTA, CDR2 FQGNSA. This CDR3 contains 13 residues. V lost 5 bases, J lost 8 bases, and 15 bases lay in between. The CDR3 reads CASSKATGGGYTF. The CDR3 DNA sequence: TGTGCCAGCAGCAAAGCGACCGGCGGGGGCTACACCTTC.

The sample holds many counts of this clonotype. V and J are TRBV5-1 and TRBJ2-3; tentative D call: TRBD2 (5 bases). V lost 6 bases to trimming and J lost 5 bases, with 7 bases between them. Germline CDR1 SGHRS, CDR2 YFSETQ. The CDR3 has 11 residues. The CDR3 reads CASTEEDTQYF. DNA for the CDR3: TGCGCCAGCACGGAGGAAGATACGCAGTATTTT.

This chain links TRBV20-1 with TRBJ1-2; D gene uncertain. The CDR3 consists of 14 residues. Trimming left V 1 base short and J 1 base short, with 10 bases between. Germline values: CDR1 DFQATT, CDR2 SNEGSKA (reference sequence). CDR3 sequence (DNA): TGCAGTGCTAGAGGCCCAGGAGTTAACTATGGCTACACCTTC. This codes for CSARGPGVNYGYTF.

This clonotype appeared a few times. This chain links TRBV15 with TRBJ2-5; 10 nucleotides agree with TRBD2. The CDR3 has 16 amino acids. Per the germline V gene, CDR1 is LNHNV and CDR2 is YYDKDF (reference sequence). Losses at the gene ends were 2 bases for V and 5 bases for J; bases not matched to a gene: 8. The CDR3 nucleotides are TGTGCCACCAGCAGACTAGCGGGGGTGGATGGGGAGACCCAGTACTTC. Encoded protein: CATSRLAGVDGETQYF.

This sequence joins TRBV20-1 and TRBJ2-5; 8 nucleotides agree with TRBD2. CDR1 and CDR2 (germline): DFQATT, SNEGSKA (reference sequence). Trimming removed 6 bases from V and 4 bases from J; junction bases left unmatched: 13. The length of the CDR3 is 15 residues. CDR3 nucleotides: TGCAGTGCACTGAAGGGACTAGGCCTCGCAGAGACCCAGTACTTC. Its protein is CSALKGLGLAETQYF.